Following are 23 T cell receptor beta chains from one sample sequenced in a study of beta chain features in type 1 diabetes. Findings and caveats of the study: Shortening that was moderate but significant affected the TCRB CDR3s of Type 1 diabetes patients in all four CD4+ subsets.

These TCRs' antigens remain unknown. Sequenced material consisted of expressed TCRB transcripts (all of the isolated RNA was reverse transcribed). Profiled with immunoSEQ multiplex PCR; TCRdb holds only in-frame clones, not every one. The sample yields about 160,000 clones, around 8% seen once. Sequenced input: central memory CD4+ T cells from blood. These receptors were obtained from a young woman with type 1 diabetes.

Only a few counts were recorded for this clone. The same CDR3 also results from other DNA sequences found in this sample. J is TRBJ1-1 and V is TRBV18; 10 nucleotides line up with TRBD1. The CDR3 is 15 residues long. Germline CDR1 is KGHSH and CDR2 is LQKENI. Germline trimming cut 3 bases from V and 3 bases from J; bases unmatched to any gene: 4. CDR3 protein: CASSPWTGGYTEAFF. The CDR3 nucleotides are TGTGCCAGCTCACCCTGGACAGGGGGTTACACTGAAGCTTTCTTT.

This clone came up a few times. This chain's CDR3 is CASSTYQETQYF. The DNA for the CDR3 is TGTGCCAGCAGCACATACCAAGAGACCCAGTACTTC. This chain uses TRBV7-2 with TRBJ2-5; no clear D gene. In germline, CDR1 is SGHTA, CDR2 FQGNSA. The CDR3 loop spans 12 amino acids. With 5 bases removed from V and 0 bases from J, the gap between germline ends came to 4 bases.

V gene TRBV5-4 combines with J gene TRBJ2-7; no firm D call. Trimming removed 0 bases at V and 2 bases at J, with 6 bases between. CDR3 length: 13 residues. Germline CDR1 and CDR2: SGHNT and YYREEE (reference sequence). In nucleotides, the CDR3 is TGTGCCAGCAGCTTGGCGGGTACCTACGAGCAGTACTTC. Protein: CASSLAGTYEQYF.

This clone was counted only a few times. The chain joins TRBV11-2 to TRBJ1-2, with D perhaps TRBD1 (5 bases). Trimming pared 5 bases from V and 5 bases from J, leaving 12 bases between. Germline values: CDR1 SGHAT, CDR2 FQNNGV. The CDR3 totals 13 residues. The CDR3 DNA reads TGTGCCAGCAGCCCGGACAAGACATATGGCTACACCTTC. It yields the protein CASSPDKTYGYTF.

The chain uses TRBV7-2 and TRBJ1-1; no firm D call. The V gene lost 5 bases and the J gene lost 3 bases, with 16 bases spanning the gap. The CDR3 totals 15 residues. Germline values: CDR1 SGHTA, CDR2 FQGNSA. CDR3 DNA sequence: TGTGCCAGCAGCCCACCTTACCGGGTACACACTGAAGCTTTCTTT. It translates to CASSPPYRVHTEAFF.

This clone has just a few counts. CDR3 in DNA: TGTGCCAGCAGCTACACAGGTCCGACCGGGGAGCTGTTTTTT. It codes for CASSYTGPTGELFF. This chain joins TRBV7-9 and TRBJ2-2; D possibly corresponds to TRBD1 (5 bases). The germline V and J ends were trimmed by 4 bases and 5 bases, with 11 bases remaining between them. The germline V gene has CDR1 SEHNR and CDR2 FQNEAQ (reference sequence). The CDR3 is 14 amino acids.

This sequence joins TRBV7-2 and TRBJ2-1, with D unresolved. The V gene lost 3 bases and the J gene lost 5 bases, with 11 bases spanning the gap. CDR1 and CDR2 from the germline V gene are SGHTA and FQGNSA. The CDR3 contains 14 residues. In nucleotides, the CDR3 is TGTGCCAGCAGCTTTAGCATTCTGGACAATGAGCAGTTCTTC. This codes for CASSFSILDNEQFF.

This sequence joins TRBV7-2 and TRBJ2-3, with D possibly TRBD2 on 6 matching bases. The V gene's germline CDR1 is SGHTA and CDR2 FQGNSA. The CDR3 is made up of 16 amino acids. V was pared by 7 bases and J by 0 bases, with 17 bases between. CDR3 sequence: CASNLGDSLSTDTQYF. The DNA of the CDR3 is TGTGCCAGCAATCTAGGGGACTCGTTGAGCACAGATACGCAGTATTTT.

This rearrangement joins TRBV29-1 to TRBJ2-3; D is perhaps TRBD2 (6 bases). Germline CDR1 reads SQVTM; CDR2 reads ANQGSEA. This CDR3 spans 15 amino acids. Deletions cut 4 bases from V and 5 bases from J, with 19 bases between. DNA of the CDR3: TGCAGCGTTGCAGTCCGATCGGGGGTTCAAGATACGCAGTATTTT. Residues: CSVAVRSGVQDTQYF.

This clone was seen more than once but under ten times. The V gene is TRBV21-1, the J gene TRBJ1-2; the table assigns TRBD1, which was not confirmed against the DNA. TRBV21-1 corresponds to a pseudogene. This CDR3 contains 15 residues. CDR3 sequence: CASSKLGTGGYGYTF. DNA for the CDR3: TGTGCCAGCAGCAAGTTGGGGACAGGGGGCTATGGCTACACCTTC.

This clone was counted only a few times. CDR3 loop: CASSLTDQETQYF. The CDR3 bases are TGTGCCAGCAGCTTAACGGACCAAGAGACCCAGTACTTC. The chain employs TRBV11-2 and TRBJ2-5; D remains unclear. Trimming shortened V by 2 bases and J by 0 bases, and 4 bases separated the two germline ends. The CDR3 consists of 13 residues. Germline CDR1 and CDR2: SGHAT and FQNNGV.

This clone appeared a few times. This chain links TRBV4-2 with TRBJ2-4; TRBD1 matches 8 bases. From germline, CDR1 is LGHNA and CDR2 YNFKEQ. V gave up 1 base and J gave up 8 bases; unmatched junction bases: 4. This CDR3 region has 14 residues. DNA for the CDR3: TGTGCCAGCAGCCAAGGGACAGGGCAAGACATTCAGTACTTC. This codes for CASSQGTGQDIQYF.

The V and J genes are TRBV18 and TRBJ2-7; TRBD1 matches at 9 bases. CDR1 KGHSH and CDR2 LQKENI come from the germline V gene. This CDR3 has 15 amino acids. The J segment lost 3 bases and the V segment lost 4 bases, leaving 7 bases of the junction unmatched. CDR3 sequence reads: CASSRTGGMNYEQYF. The CDR3 DNA reads TGTGCCAGCTCACGTACAGGGGGCATGAACTACGAGCAGTACTTC.

There are a few counts of this clone. This rearrangement joins TRBV4-3 to TRBJ1-3, with 7 bases that match TRBD1. The CDR3 loop spans 16 amino acids. Trimming took 2 bases from V and 0 from J; bases not matched to a gene: 4. Germline V CDR1 and CDR2: LGHNA, YSLEER. The CDR3 DNA is TGCGCCAGCAGCCAACAGACAGGGCCCTCTGGAAACACCATATATTTT. Amino acid sequence: CASSQQTGPSGNTIYF.

The chain links TRBV5-1 to TRBJ2-1; possibly TRBD1 for D (6 bases). V was shortened by 0 bases and J by 7 bases, with 11 bases between the two germline ends. The CDR3 consists of 14 residues. Germline V gene data show CDR1 as SGHRS and CDR2 as YFSETQ. The CDR3 loop is CASSLALGTNEQFF. The DNA of the CDR3 is TGCGCCAGCAGCTTGGCCCTAGGGACAAATGAGCAGTTCTTC.

The sample holds a few counts of this clone. V gene TRBV7-9 combines with J gene TRBJ2-1; 12 nucleotides match TRBD2. Germline V gene lookup returns CDR1 SEHNR and CDR2 FQNEAQ (reference sequence). V was clipped by 1 base and J by 3 bases; unmatched bases: 1. There are 16 residues in the CDR3. The CDR3 spells CASSLGTSGNYNEQFF. DNA for the CDR3: TGTGCCAGCAGCTTAGGGACTAGCGGGAACTACAATGAGCAGTTCTTC.

The chain is built from TRBV18 and TRBJ1-1; no reliable D call. V dropped 5 bases and J dropped 2 bases, with 12 bases sitting between them. From germline, CDR1 is KGHSH and CDR2 LQKENI. There are 14 residues in the CDR3. The CDR3 region is CASSVPGENTEAFF. CDR3 nucleotides: TGTGCCAGCTCAGTTCCAGGTGAAAACACTGAAGCTTTCTTT.

There are a few counts of this clone. The chain uses TRBV5-1 and TRBJ2-3; 9 bases map to TRBD2. The CDR3 spans 16 residues. In germline, CDR1 is SGHRS, CDR2 YFSETQ. V dropped 5 bases and J dropped 3; count of bases not matched to a gene: 10. CDR3 DNA sequence: TGCGCCAGCAGTATGATTAGTAGCGGGAGAACAGATACGCAGTATTTT. This gives the protein CASSMISSGRTDTQYF.

The chain employs TRBV7-9 and TRBJ2-7; possible D gene TRBD1, 5 bases. The CDR3 totals 15 residues. The germline V gene encodes CDR1 SEHNR and CDR2 FQNEAQ (reference sequence). Trimming cost V 3 bases and J 6 bases, with 18 bases left between them. The CDR3 coding sequence is TGTGCCAGCAGCTTGTCTCAGGGTTCGGCCGGCGAGCAGTACTTC. Encoded protein: CASSLSQGSAGEQYF.

This clone appeared a few times. The chain carries TRBV19 and TRBJ2-3, with 9 bases fitting TRBD2. Germline V gene lookup returns CDR1 LNHDA and CDR2 SQIVND (reference sequence). J gave up 3 bases and V 9 bases, and 10 bases lay outside the gene matches. The CDR3 totals 15 residues. In DNA form, the CDR3 reads TGTGCCAGCACCCCAGGGACTAGCTTAACAGATACGCAGTATTTT. Translated, it gives CASTPGTSLTDTQYF. Variable domain in full (rest from reference TRBV19 and TRBJ2-3): DGGITQSPKYLFRKEGQNVTLSCEQNLNHDAMYWYRQDPGQGLRLIYYSQIVNDFQKGDIAEGYSVSREKKESFPLTVTSAQKNPTAFYLCASTPGTSLTDTQYFGPGTRLTVL.

The chain uses TRBV28 and TRBJ2-1; TRBD2 matches 8 bases. The V gene end was trimmed by 6 bases and the J gene end by 6 bases; junction bases not matched to a gene: 10. The CDR3 extends over 15 amino acids. Germline CDR1 MDHEN, CDR2 SYDVKM. The CDR3 bases are TGTGCCAGCAGCGGGGTGGGGACTAGAGGCAATGAGCAGTTCTTC. Translated, it gives CASSGVGTRGNEQFF.

This clone has only a few counts. This chain connects TRBV23-1 to TRBJ2-7; possibly TRBD2 for D (6 bases). TRBV23-1 is an ORF; its function is uncertain. There are 13 residues in the CDR3. V was clipped by 4 bases and J by 7 bases, with 14 bases between them. CDR3: CASSPRGRGEQYF. CDR3 DNA: TGCGCCAGCAGTCCACGGGGCCGGGGGGAGCAGTACTTC.

The chain uses TRBV21-1 and TRBJ2-7; the listed D gene, TRBD2, was not tested against the DNA. TRBV21-1 is shown as a pseudogene. This CDR3 contains 15 residues. The CDR3 nucleotides are TGTGCCAGCAGTAAGGGAGGGAAGAAGGGCTACGAGCAGTACTTC. Translating it yields CASSKGGKKGYEQYF.